This TCR beta chain was profiled in a study of vaccination effects on CD4 cells after COVID-19. Study-wide background: The second dose preceded post-vaccine samples by a median of 72 days.

Sequencing was preceded by expansion of antigen-specific CD4+ T cells with viral peptide pools in the ViraFEST assay. Isolating CD4+ T cells followed approximately 10 days of culture. Vaccination of participants consisted of two doses of either the BNT162b2 or mRNA-1273 vaccine. The study found no prior SARS-CoV-2 infection in the vaccine recipients, who tested negative for nucleocapsid antibodies. Half-medium replacement with IL-2 medium occurred on days 3 and 7. The V segment lost 3 bases and the J segment 5 bases; nucleotides outside the gene matches: 5. The CDR3 has 14 residues. The germline V gene encodes CDR1 KGHSH and CDR2 LQKENI. Details on this clone: Its antigen is unidentified.

Some clones are missing from TCRdb's copy, which holds only in-frame ones; the method was immunoSEQ multiplex PCR. The sample contains some 69,000 clones, around 70% of which appear only once. This chain connects TRBV18 to TRBJ2-5; TRBD2 matches at 8 bases. This specimen consisted of CD4+ T cells from PBMCs cultured with HCoV-229E spike peptides, obtained after COVID-19 vaccination. The TCR sequence derives from a human donor who received a COVID-19 vaccine. CDR3 sequence: CASSPTPGGETQYF. The CDR3 nucleotides read TGTGCCAGCTCACCGACCCCGGGGGGGGAGACCCAGTACTTC.